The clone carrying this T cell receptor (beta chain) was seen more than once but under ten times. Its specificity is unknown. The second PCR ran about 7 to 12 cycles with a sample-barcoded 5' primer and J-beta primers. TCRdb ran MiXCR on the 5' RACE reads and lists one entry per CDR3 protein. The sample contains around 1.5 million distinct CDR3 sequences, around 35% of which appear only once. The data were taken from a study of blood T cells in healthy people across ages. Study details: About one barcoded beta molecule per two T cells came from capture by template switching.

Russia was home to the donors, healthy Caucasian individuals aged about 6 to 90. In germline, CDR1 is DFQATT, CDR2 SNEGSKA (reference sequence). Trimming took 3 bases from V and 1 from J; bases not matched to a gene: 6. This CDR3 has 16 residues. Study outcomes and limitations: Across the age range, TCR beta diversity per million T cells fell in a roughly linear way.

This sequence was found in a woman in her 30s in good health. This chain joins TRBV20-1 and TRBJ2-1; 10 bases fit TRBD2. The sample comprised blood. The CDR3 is CSARIASGSSYNEQFF. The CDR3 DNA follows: TGCAGTGCTAGGATTGCTAGCGGGAGTTCCTACAATGAGCAGTTCTTC.